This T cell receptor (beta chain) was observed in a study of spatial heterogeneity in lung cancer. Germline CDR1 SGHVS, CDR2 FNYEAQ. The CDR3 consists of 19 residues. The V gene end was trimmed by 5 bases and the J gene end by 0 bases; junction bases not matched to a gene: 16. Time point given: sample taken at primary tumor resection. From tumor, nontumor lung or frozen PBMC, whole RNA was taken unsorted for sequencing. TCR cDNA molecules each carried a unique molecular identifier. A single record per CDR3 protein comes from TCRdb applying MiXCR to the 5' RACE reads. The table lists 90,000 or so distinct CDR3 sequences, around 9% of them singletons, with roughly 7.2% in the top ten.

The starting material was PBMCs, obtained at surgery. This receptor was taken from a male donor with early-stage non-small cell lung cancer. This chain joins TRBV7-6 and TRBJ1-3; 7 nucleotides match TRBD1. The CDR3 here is CASSTPPGQPLSSGNTIYF. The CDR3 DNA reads TGTGCCAGCAGCACCCCCCCGGGACAGCCGCTGAGCTCTGGAAACACCATATATTTT.